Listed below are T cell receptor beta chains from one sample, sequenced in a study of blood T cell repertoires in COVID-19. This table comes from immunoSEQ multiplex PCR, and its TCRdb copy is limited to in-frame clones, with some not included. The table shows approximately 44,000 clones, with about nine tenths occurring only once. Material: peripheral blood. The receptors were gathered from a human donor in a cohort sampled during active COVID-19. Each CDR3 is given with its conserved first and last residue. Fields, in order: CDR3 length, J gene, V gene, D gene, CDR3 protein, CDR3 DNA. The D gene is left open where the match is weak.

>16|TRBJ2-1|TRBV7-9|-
CASSPKGGVLYNEQFF
TGTGCCAGCAGCCCTAAGGGCGGGGTTCTCTACAATGAGCAGTTCTTC
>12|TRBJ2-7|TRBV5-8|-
CASSPGIYEQYF
TGTGCCAGCAGCCCGGGGATCTACGAGCAGTACTTC
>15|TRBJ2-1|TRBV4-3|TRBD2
CASSHPGGSYNEQFF
TGCGCCAGCAGCCACCCGGGGGGCTCCTACAATGAGCAGTTCTTC
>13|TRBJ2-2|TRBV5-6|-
CASSRDRPGELFF
TGTGCCAGCAGCCGTGACAGGCCCGGGGAGCTGTTTTTT
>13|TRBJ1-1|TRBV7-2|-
CASSLGSMAEAFF
TGTGCCAGCAGCTTAGGCAGTATGGCTGAAGCTTTCTTT
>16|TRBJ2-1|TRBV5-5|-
CASSLEGLSSYNEQFF
TGTGCCAGCAGCTTAGAGGGACTTAGCTCCTACAATGAGCAGTTCTTC
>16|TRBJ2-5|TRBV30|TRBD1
CAWSGMVRGPMETQYF
TGTGCCTGGAGTGGAATGGTTAGGGGGCCAATGGAGACCCAGTACTTC
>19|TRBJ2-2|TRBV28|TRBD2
CASTPSGRGWFSDTGELFF
TGTGCCAGCACCCCGAGCGGGAGAGGGTGGTTTAGTGACACCGGGGAGCTGTTTTTT
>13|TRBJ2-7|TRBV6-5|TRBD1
CASTWTGGGEQYF
TGTGCCAGCACTTGGACAGGGGGTGGCGAGCAGTACTTC
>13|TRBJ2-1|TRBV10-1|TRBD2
CASSEGGDNEQFF
TGCGCCAGCAGTGAGGGGGGGGACAATGAGCAGTTCTTC
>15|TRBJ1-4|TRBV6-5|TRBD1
CASSYFQGATGKLFF
TGTGCCAGCAGTTACTTCCAGGGGGCGACGGGAAAACTGTTTTTT
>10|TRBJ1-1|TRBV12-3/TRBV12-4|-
CATQAVTAFF
TGTGCCACTCAAGCGGTGACAGCTTTCTTT
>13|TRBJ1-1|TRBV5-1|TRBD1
CASGTGMNTEAFF
TGCGCCAGTGGGACAGGGATGAACACTGAAGCTTTCTTT